This T cell receptor beta chain came from a study of T-cell reconstitution after alpha-beta-depleted transplantation in children. As it was prepared, the TCRbeta library received unique molecular identifiers. TCRdb ran MiXCR on the PCR reads and lists one entry per CDR3 protein. In the table there are 350,000 to 500,000 distinct CDR3 sequences, about 40% of which are singletons. Study results and limitations: Several patients had high TCRbeta diversity at day 60; it came from surviving recipient T cells and thymic progenitors. In patients about two months after transplant, alpha-beta T cells reportedly arose from several hundred expanded graft clones. At the one-year point after transplant, T-cell counts and TCRbeta diversity were found to come mostly from T cells that had been newly produced.

This CDR3 spans 15 amino acids. The germline CDR1 and CDR2 sequences are KGHSH and LQKENI. With 5 bases removed from V and 4 bases from J, the gap between germline ends came to 14 bases. A word on this clonotype: The antigen remains unidentified.

The origin of this receptor is a girl aged 2-10 years with aplastic anemia, due to receive a stem cell transplant. The sample consisted of PBMCs, taken before TCRalphabeta/CD19-depleted stem cell transplant. V usage is TRBV18 and J usage is TRBJ1-4; D perhaps matches TRBD1 (5 bases). The CDR3 coding sequence is TGTGCCAGCTCATCCTCCGGGACTTTTAATGAAAAACTGTTTTTT. Protein: CASSSSGTFNEKLFF.